This T cell receptor beta chain was captured by sequencing in a study of blood T cell repertoires in COVID-19. Study at large: Material from acute and convalescent COVID-19 was sourced from the United States, Italy and Spain.

In the study's own analysis: Scientists estimated how many nucleated cells there were by amplifying reference gene primers. The repertoire was sequenced with immunoSEQ multiplex PCR; TCRdb's copy has only in-frame clones and lacks some. V, J and clone size were drawn from that table, and D and trimming were deduced from the DNA. The sample has about 53,000 clones, 80% to 90% seen once. CDR1 SGHTA and CDR2 FQGTGA come from the germline V gene. CDR3 length equals 17 residues. V lost 4 bases to trimming and J lost 2 bases, with 19 bases between them. Sequencing was carried out using peripheral blood. V is TRBV7-3 and J is TRBJ2-3; D is possibly TRBD2 (7 bases). The clonotype comes from a man over 45 with acute or convalescent COVID-19. CDR3 amino acids: CASSSLGRGAVTDTQYF. DNA of the CDR3: TGTGCCAGCAGCTCACTCGGACGGGGGGCCGTCACAGATACGCAGTATTTT.